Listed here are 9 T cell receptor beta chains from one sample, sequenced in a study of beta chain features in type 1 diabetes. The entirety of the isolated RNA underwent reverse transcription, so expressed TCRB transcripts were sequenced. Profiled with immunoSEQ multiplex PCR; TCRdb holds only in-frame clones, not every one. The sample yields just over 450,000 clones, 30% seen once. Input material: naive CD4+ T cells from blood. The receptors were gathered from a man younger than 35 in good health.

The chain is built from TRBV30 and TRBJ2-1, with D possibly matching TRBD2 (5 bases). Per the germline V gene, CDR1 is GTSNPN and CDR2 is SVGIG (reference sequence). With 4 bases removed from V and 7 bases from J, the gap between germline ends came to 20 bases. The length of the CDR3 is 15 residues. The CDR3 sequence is CAWTRWAGMVNEQFF. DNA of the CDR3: TGTGCCTGGACTAGATGGGCCGGGATGGTAAATGAGCAGTTCTTC.

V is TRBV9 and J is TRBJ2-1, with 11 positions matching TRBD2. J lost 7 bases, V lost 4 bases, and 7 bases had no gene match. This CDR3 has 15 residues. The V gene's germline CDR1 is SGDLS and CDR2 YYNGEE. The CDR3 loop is CASSPRVAGGNEQFF. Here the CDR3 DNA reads TGTGCCAGCAGCCCTCGGGTAGCGGGAGGGAATGAGCAGTTCTTC.

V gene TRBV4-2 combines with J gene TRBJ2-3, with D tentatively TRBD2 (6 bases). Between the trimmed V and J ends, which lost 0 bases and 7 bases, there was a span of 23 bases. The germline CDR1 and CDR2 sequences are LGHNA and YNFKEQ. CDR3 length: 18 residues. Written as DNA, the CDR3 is TGTGCCAGCAGCCAAGATGATCGGTATTCTATAGCGGTGAATACGCAGTATTTT. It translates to CASSQDDRYSIAVNTQYF.

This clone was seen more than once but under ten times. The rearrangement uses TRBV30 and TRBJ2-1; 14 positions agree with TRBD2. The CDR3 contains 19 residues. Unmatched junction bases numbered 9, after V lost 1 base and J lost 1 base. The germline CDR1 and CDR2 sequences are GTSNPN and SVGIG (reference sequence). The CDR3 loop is CAWSGAGTSGSLSYNEQFF. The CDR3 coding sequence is TGTGCCTGGAGTGGCGCCGGGACTAGCGGGAGTCTTTCCTACAATGAGCAGTTCTTC.

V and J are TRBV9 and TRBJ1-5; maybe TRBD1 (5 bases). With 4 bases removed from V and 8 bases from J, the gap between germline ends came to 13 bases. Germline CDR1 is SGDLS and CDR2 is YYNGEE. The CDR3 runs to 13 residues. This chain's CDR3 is CASSRTGGEPQHF. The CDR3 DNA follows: TGTGCCAGCAGCCGGACGGGGGGTGAGCCCCAGCATTTT.

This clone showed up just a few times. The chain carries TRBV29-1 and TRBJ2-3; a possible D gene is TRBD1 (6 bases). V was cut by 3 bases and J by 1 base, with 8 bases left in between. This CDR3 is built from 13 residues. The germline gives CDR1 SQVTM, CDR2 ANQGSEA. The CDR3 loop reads CSVENRGTDTQYF. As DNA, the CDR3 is TGCAGCGTTGAGAACAGGGGCACAGATACGCAGTATTTT.

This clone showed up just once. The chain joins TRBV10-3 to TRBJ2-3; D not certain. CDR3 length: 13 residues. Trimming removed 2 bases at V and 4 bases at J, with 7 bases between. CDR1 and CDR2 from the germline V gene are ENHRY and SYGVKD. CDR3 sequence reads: CAISEEQSDTQYF. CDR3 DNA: TGTGCCATCAGTGAGGAGCAGTCAGATACGCAGTATTTT.

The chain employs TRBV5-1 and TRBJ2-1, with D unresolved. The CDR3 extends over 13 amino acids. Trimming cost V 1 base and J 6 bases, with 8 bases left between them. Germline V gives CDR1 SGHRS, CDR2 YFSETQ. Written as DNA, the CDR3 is TGCGCCAGCAGCTTGAGCTTCGCCAATGAGCAGTTCTTC. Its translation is CASSLSFANEQFF.

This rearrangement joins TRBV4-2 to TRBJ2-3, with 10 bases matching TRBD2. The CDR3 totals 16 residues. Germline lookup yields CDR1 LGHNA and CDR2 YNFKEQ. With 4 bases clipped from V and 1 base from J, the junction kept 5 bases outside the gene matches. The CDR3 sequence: CASSRGTSARTDTQYF. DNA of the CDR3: TGTGCCAGCAGCCGGGGGACTAGCGCCCGCACAGATACGCAGTATTTT.